These T cell receptor beta chains were read from a single sample in a study of relationships among human T cell subsets. A single record per CDR3 protein comes from TCRdb applying MiXCR to the multiplex PCR reads. The sample holds thousands of distinct CDR3 sequences, just over 50% seen once. Sequenced: CD4+ Th2 cells sorted from blood. These receptors were obtained from a man between 40 and 49 years old in good health. Both conserved end residues are part of each CDR3. A D gene is named only where the DNA matches it firmly. Size is stated for part of the rows, as once, few or many counts, or as a class when the clone is expanded.

V	D	size	J	DNA	CDR3
TRBV27	TRBD1	.	TRBJ2-7	TGTGCCAGCAGTTCTAGGGGGCGCGGGGAGCAGTACTTC	CASSSRGRGEQYF
TRBV20-1	.	.	TRBJ2-5	TGCAGTGCTAGAGAGGCTCGAGACCCTCAAGAGACCCAGTACTTC	CSAREARDPQETQYF
TRBV4-1	TRBD2	.	TRBJ2-5	TGCGCCAGCAGCCAAGGGCGAGCGGGGAGGCAAGAGACCCAGTACTTC	CASSQGRAGRQETQYF
TRBV5-1	.	few	TRBJ1-1	TGCGCCAGCAGCAGAATGGAGAACACTGAAGCTTTCTTT	CASSRMENTEAFF
TRBV6-5	TRBD1	.	TRBJ2-1	TGTGCCAGCAGTTACATAAACAGGGGAAAGAGCTCCTACAATGAGCAGTTCTTC	CASSYINRGKSSYNEQFF
TRBV30	.	few	TRBJ2-2	TGTGCCTGGAGTGTAGAGCGAACCGGGGAGCTGTTTTTT	CAWSVERTGELFF
TRBV20-1	TRBD2	.	TRBJ2-7	TGCAGTGCTCCACCCGGACTAGCGGGGACAGGGCGTGGCGAGCAGTACTTC	CSAPPGLAGTGRGEQYF
TRBV12-3/TRBV12-4	TRBD1	.	TRBJ2-2	TGTGCCAGCACTCCTAGGGACAGGGCCGCCACCGGGGAGCTGTTTTTT	CASTPRDRAATGELFF
TRBV7-9	TRBD1	few	TRBJ2-1	TGTGCCAGCAGCCCTAGGGCGGGACAGGGACACAATGAGCAGTTCTTC	CASSPRAGQGHNEQFF
TRBV5-5	.	.	TRBJ1-5	TGTGCCAGCAGCTTTGGGCAGTATAGCAATCAGCCCCAGCATTTT	CASSFGQYSNQPQHF
TRBV18	.	.	TRBJ2-7	TGTGCCAGCTCACCCGGATCGGACAGAAACTACGAGCAGTACTTC	CASSPGSDRNYEQYF
TRBV5-1	TRBD1	.	TRBJ1-5	TGCGCCAGCAGCACGGGACAGAACAATCAGCCCCAGCATTTT	CASSTGQNNQPQHF
TRBV28	.	.	TRBJ1-2	TGTGCCAGCAGTTCTACCCCCGTGGGACTGTCATTACGTGGCTACACCTTC	CASSSTPVGLSLRGYTF
TRBV6-5	.	.	TRBJ1-1	TGTGCCAGCAGTTGGATAGGGATGAACACTGAAGCTTTCTTT	CASSWIGMNTEAFF
TRBV20-1	.	.	TRBJ2-1	TGCAGTGCAGGGGCCTCAGGCTATGAGCAGTTCTTC	CSAGASGYEQFF
TRBV10-1	TRBD2	.	TRBJ2-3	TGCGCCAGCAGTGGCGGGCCTCTAGCGGGAGTTGGCACAGATACGCAGTATTTT	CASSGGPLAGVGTDTQYF
TRBV13	TRBD1	few	TRBJ2-4	TGTGCCAGCAGCGGAGGCAGGACAGGGGAGTCCATTCAGTACTTC	CASSGGRTGESIQYF
TRBV2	TRBD2	.	TRBJ2-7	TGTGCCAGCAGTGATCTAGCGGCCACCTACGAGCAGTACTTC	CASSDLAATYEQYF
TRBV10-3	.	.	TRBJ2-7	TGTGCCATCAGTGAGTCTTGGGGGAGCGACCCCTACGAGCAGTACTTC	CAISESWGSDPYEQYF
TRBV6-5	.	.	TRBJ1-6	TGTGCCGTTGGCAGGCGAGATAATTCACCCCTCCACTTT	CAVGRRDNSPLHF
TRBV20-1	TRBD1	.	TRBJ2-4	TGCAGTGCTCCACGGGACAGAATCGTAAACATTCAGTACTTC	CSAPRDRIVNIQYF
TRBV20-1	TRBD2	.	TRBJ2-1	TGCAGTGCGCAGAATCGACTAGCGGGATCTGGAGAGCAGTTCTTC	CSAQNRLAGSGEQFF
TRBV28	.	.	TRBJ1-1	TGTGCCAGCAGTGCAGGGACCATGAACACTGAAGCTTTCTTT	CASSAGTMNTEAFF
TRBV7-9	TRBD2	.	TRBJ2-3	TGTGCCAGCAGCCAAGAACACAAGAGCGGGAGGGCCAGGGATACGCAGTATTTT	CASSQEHKSGRARDTQYF
TRBV28	TRBD2	.	TRBJ2-3	TGTGCCAGCTTCCAAGCGGGAGCGGGAGCCATCACAGATACGCAGTATTTT	CASFQAGAGAITDTQYF
TRBV2	TRBD1	.	TRBJ2-4	TGTGCCAGCAGCGCCGACGGAGGGGGACAGGGAAACATTCAGTACTTC	CASSADGGGQGNIQYF
TRBV20-1	TRBD2	.	TRBJ2-3	TGCAGTGCTACGGATAGCGGGAGCAGAACAGATACGCAGTATTTT	CSATDSGSRTDTQYF
TRBV27	.	.	TRBJ1-5	TGTGCCAGCAGTTTGGGCCGCGAAAATCAGCCCCAGCATTTT	CASSLGRENQPQHF
TRBV7-8	TRBD2	few	TRBJ2-2	TGTGCCAGCAGCACAGGACTAGCGGGAGGGGCCAACACCGGGGAGCTGTTTTTT	CASSTGLAGGANTGELFF
TRBV21-1	.	.	TRBJ1-5	TGTGCCAGCAGCAAAGGGGGACCCTTCCGTACCCAGCATTTT	CASSKGGPFRTQHF